The source of this TCR beta chain is a study of shared clonotypes between healthy human individuals. Study-wide findings and caveats: Clonotype sharing among donors, it was expected, would be affected by sequencing depth.

The sample holds one count of this clone. Its target is unknown. V was clipped by 2 bases and J by 3 bases, with 14 bases between them. CDR3 length: 15 residues. Germline V gene data show CDR1 as SGHAT and CDR2 as FQDESV (reference sequence). As defined, naive CD8 cells were CD45RO-negative and positively selected for CCR7, with terminally differentiated effector memory CD45RA+ cells excluded. Only in-frame clones appear in the TCRdb table, and some are missing; sequencing was by immunoSEQ multiplex PCR. The table shows around 1.9 million clones, with 85% to 95% occurring only once. The sample was naive CD8+ T cells from PBMCs. The chain combines TRBV11-1 with TRBJ2-7; D possibly uses TRBD1 or TRBD2 (5 bases each). The sequence came from a man aged 18 to 35 in good health. Some clones in this sample may be carry-over from other donors' samples. CDR3 DNA: TGTGCCAGCAGCTTAATACCGGGGACGGACTACGAGCAGTACTTC. Translated, it gives CASSLIPGTDYEQYF. Full variable domain (missing parts from reference TRBV11-1 and TRBJ2-7): EAEVAQSPRYKITEKSQAVAFWCDPISGHATLYWYRQILGQGPELLVQFQDESVVDDSQLPKDRFSAERLKGVDSTLKIQPAELGDSAMYLCASSLIPGTDYEQYFGPGTRLTVT.